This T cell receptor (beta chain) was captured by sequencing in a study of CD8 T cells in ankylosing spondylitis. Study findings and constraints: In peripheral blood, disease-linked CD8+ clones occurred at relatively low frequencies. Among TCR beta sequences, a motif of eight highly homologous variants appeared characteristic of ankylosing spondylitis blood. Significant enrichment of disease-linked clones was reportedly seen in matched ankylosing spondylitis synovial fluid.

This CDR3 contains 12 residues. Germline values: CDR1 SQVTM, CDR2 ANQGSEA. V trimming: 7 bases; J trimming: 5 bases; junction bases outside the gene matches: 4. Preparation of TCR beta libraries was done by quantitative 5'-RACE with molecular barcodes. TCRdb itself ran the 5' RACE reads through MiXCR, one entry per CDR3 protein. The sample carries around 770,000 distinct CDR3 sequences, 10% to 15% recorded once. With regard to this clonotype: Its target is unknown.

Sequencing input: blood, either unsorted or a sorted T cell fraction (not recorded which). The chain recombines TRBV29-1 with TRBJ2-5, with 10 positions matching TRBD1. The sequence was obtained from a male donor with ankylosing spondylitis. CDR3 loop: CSATGGVETQYF. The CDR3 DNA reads TGCAGCGCGACAGGGGGCGTGGAGACCCAGTACTTC.